This is a list of T cell receptor beta chains from one sample in a study of beta chain features in type 1 diabetes. Sequencing was performed with immunoSEQ multiplex PCR; in TCRdb, only in-frame clones are kept and a portion is missing. The data contain 450,000 to 600,000 clones, 25% to 35% of them singletons. The specimen sequenced was naive CD4+ T cells from blood. These TCRs come from a man younger than 30 in good health. Each CDR3 is given with its conserved first and last residue. The D gene is left open where the match is weak. Where a row states a size, it is once, few, many or the class of an expanded clone; other rows omit it.

size | J | D | V | CDR3 | DNA
NA | TRBJ1-1 | TRBD1 | TRBV27 | CASRGQGRNTEAFF | TGTGCCAGCAGGGGACAGGGGAGGAACACTGAAGCTTTCTTT
NA | TRBJ2-7 | NA | TRBV5-4 | CASSLAGVYEQYF | TGTGCCAGCAGCTTGGCGGGGGTATACGAGCAGTACTTC
NA | TRBJ1-5 | NA | TRBV18 | CASSPQAQGINQPQHF | TGTGCCAGCTCACCACAGGCGCAGGGCATAAATCAGCCCCAGCATTTT
NA | TRBJ1-5 | NA | TRBV5-1 | CASSLEGTGQPQHF | TGCGCCAGCAGCTTGGAGGGAACGGGACAGCCCCAGCATTTT
NA | TRBJ1-5 | NA | TRBV30 | CAWSLQGFDQPQHF | TGTGCCTGGAGCTTACAGGGTTTTGATCAGCCCCAGCATTTT
few | TRBJ2-3 | TRBD1 | TRBV6-1 | CASRGPGQTTDTQYF | TGTGCCAGCAGAGGACCGGGACAGACGACAGATACGCAGTATTTT
NA | TRBJ2-7 | NA | TRBV7-9 | CASSLRGGLFHEQYF | TGTGCCAGCAGCTTGAGAGGGGGTTTATTCCACGAGCAGTACTTC
few | TRBJ2-4 | TRBD1 | TRBV30 | CAWSVKGQGENIQYF | TGTGCCTGGAGTGTAAAGGGACAGGGTGAAAACATTCAGTACTTC
NA | TRBJ2-7 | TRBD1 | TRBV19 | CASGTDRGQYF | TGTGCCAGCGGGACAGACCGCGGGCAGTACTTC
NA | TRBJ2-5 | NA | TRBV11-2 | CASSLDPGLKETQYF | TGTGCCAGCAGTCTCGATCCAGGTCTGAAAGAGACCCAGTACTTC
NA | TRBJ2-3 | TRBD2 | TRBV28 | CASSLPSAGVFTDTQYF | TGTGCCAGCAGTCTCCCGTCAGCGGGAGTTTTCACAGATACGCAGTATTTT
NA | TRBJ2-7 | TRBD2 | TRBV7-2 | CASSLSASGSYEQYF | TGTGCCAGCAGCTTGTCGGCTAGCGGATCCTACGAGCAGTACTTC
NA | TRBJ2-7 | TRBD2 | TRBV30 | CAGAGRYEQYF | TGTGCCGGAGCGGGAAGGTACGAGCAGTACTTC
few | TRBJ2-1 | NA | TRBV2 | CASSIGDTEYNEQFF | TGTGCCAGCAGTATTGGGGACACCGAATACAATGAGCAGTTCTTC
NA | TRBJ2-7 | TRBD2 | TRBV13 | CASRRAGDTHEQYF | TGTGCCAGCAGGAGAGCGGGAGATACCCACGAGCAGTACTTC
NA | TRBJ2-1 | TRBD1 | TRBV29-1 | CSTTGGHNSYNEQFF | TGCAGCACCACAGGGGGCCATAATTCCTACAATGAGCAGTTCTTC
few | TRBJ1-2 | NA | TRBV30 | CAWSVAIGRSRGYTF | TGTGCCTGGAGTGTAGCAATCGGCAGGTCGCGCGGCTACACCTTC
NA | TRBJ2-1 | NA | TRBV9 | CASSASTETYNEQFF | TGTGCCAGCAGCGCGTCAACAGAGACATACAATGAGCAGTTCTTC
NA | TRBJ2-2 | TRBD2 | TRBV29-1 | CSVLAGVNTGELFF | TGCAGCGTTCTAGCGGGAGTGAACACCGGGGAGCTGTTTTTT
NA | TRBJ2-6 | NA | TRBV27 | CASSQRGRANVLTF | TGTGCCAGCAGTCAACGGGGGCGGGCCAACGTCCTGACTTTC
NA | TRBJ2-1 | NA | TRBV20-1 | CSATGINEQFF | TGCAGTGCTACCGGGATAAATGAGCAGTTCTTC
NA | TRBJ1-1 | NA | TRBV7-9 | CASSLSGSEAFF | TGTGCCAGCAGCTTATCGGGCAGTGAAGCTTTCTTT
few | TRBJ2-5 | TRBD1 | TRBV5-1 | CASSLVGTAQETQYF | TGCGCCAGCAGCTTGGTTGGGACAGCTCAAGAGACCCAGTACTTC
few | TRBJ2-1 | TRBD2 | TRBV4-2 | CASSLGLAGGREQFF | TGTGCCAGCAGCCTAGGACTAGCGGGAGGCCGTGAGCAGTTCTTC